This T cell receptor beta chain was documented in a study of blood T cell repertoires in COVID-19. Across the study: Both acute and convalescent COVID-19 samples were obtained from the United States, Italy and Spain. Sources were T cells, B-cell-depleted T cells, or PBMCs; the material itself was cDNA or gDNA.

Here immunoSEQ multiplex PCR was the method, and the copy in TCRdb shows in-frame clones only, minus some. The sample lists more than 90,000 clones, about 85% occurring once. The source of this sequence is a man between 35 and 55 years old with acute or convalescent COVID-19. Sequencing was done on a sample of peripheral blood.

Here the CDR3 DNA reads TGTGCCAGCAGTTCCAGGGGAAAGTCTGGAAACACCATATATTTT. Translating it yields CASSSRGKSGNTIYF. The chain is built from TRBV6-5 and TRBJ1-3; possible D gene TRBD1, 6 bases. Trimming removed 4 bases at V and 1 base at J, with 11 bases between. The CDR3 loop spans 15 amino acids. From germline, CDR1 is MNHEY and CDR2 SVGAGI.